Below, one TCR beta chain is given with its context. Antigen specificity is unknown. These data originate in a study of coeliac disease. General study results and limits: Intraepithelial and lamina propria fractions were not highly pure. Unbiased detection of gliadin-specific T cells was judged not feasible with this approach.

With V trimmed by 1 base and J by 4 bases, 8 bases remained unmatched. The germline V gene has CDR1 GTSNPN and CDR2 SVGIG (reference sequence). This CDR3 has 15 residues. One frozen roughly 480,000-cell aliquot per fraction was sequenced. Only in-frame clones appear in the TCRdb table, and some are missing; sequencing was by immunoSEQ multiplex PCR. The sample consists of fewer than 5,500 clones, approximately 60% of them appearing once. The chain has TRBV30 and TRBJ2-3, with 7 nucleotides matching TRBD1. The sample comprised intraepithelial lymphocytes from the gut. This TCR derives from a woman between 18 and 29 years old with active celiac disease. The CDR3 region has the DNA TGTGCCTGGAGTGGTCCTAGGGGGCGGCCAGATACGCAGTATTTT. Translation gives CAWSGPRGRPDTQYF. The complete variable domain, with remaining parts taken from reference TRBV30 and TRBJ2-3, reads SQTIHQWPATLVQPVGSPLSLECTVEGTSNPNLYWYRQAAGRGLQLLFYSVGIGQISSEVPQNLSASRPQDRQFILSSKKLLLSDSGFYLCAWSGPRGRPDTQYFGPGTRLTVL.